A single sample is the source of the 9 T cell receptor beta chains below, sequenced in a study of cytomegalovirus exposure and HLA in healthy donors. The primer mix had 60 Vbeta and 13 Jbeta primers. The method was immunoSEQ multiplex PCR; TCRdb's version includes in-frame clones alone and lacks a portion of them. In all, the sample yields tens of thousands of clones. The sequencing sample was made of PBMCs. The receptors stem from a woman in her thirties or forties in good health and CMV-seronegative.

This sequence joins TRBV19 and TRBJ1-1, with D unresolved. V lost 6 bases, J lost 1 base, and 15 bases lay in between. Germline V gene data show CDR1 as LNHDA and CDR2 as SQIVND (reference sequence). This CDR3 region has 15 residues. CDR3 sequence: CASSLPRAGNTEAFF. CDR3 sequence (DNA): TGTGCCAGTAGCCTTCCGCGGGCAGGGAACACTGAAGCTTTCTTT.

The chain recombines TRBV5-1 with TRBJ1-4, with TRBD1 identical over 7 bases. The CDR3 consists of 15 residues. The germline CDR1 and CDR2 sequences are SGHRS and YFSETQ. After removal of 4 bases from V and 0 bases from J, the junction contained 3 bases not matched to a gene. CDR3 nucleotides: TGCGCCAGCAGCCCGGGACAGTCAACTAATGAAAAACTGTTTTTT. It encodes CASSPGQSTNEKLFF.

The genes are TRBV4-3 and TRBJ2-7; 8 nucleotides line up with TRBD1. The CDR3 has 14 amino acids. With 4 bases clipped from V and 0 bases from J, the junction kept 2 bases outside the gene matches. CDR1 LGHNA and CDR2 YSLEER come from the germline V gene. This chain's CDR3 is CASSPGQGSYEQYF. The CDR3 DNA follows: TGCGCCAGCAGCCCTGGACAGGGCTCCTACGAGCAGTACTTC.

The chain combines TRBV6-5 with TRBJ1-1; D uncertain. CDR3 size: 12 residues. V was cut by 0 bases and J by 8 bases, with 7 bases left in between. Germline values: CDR1 MNHEY, CDR2 SVGAGI. The CDR3 is CASSYSSGEAFF. In DNA form, the CDR3 reads TGTGCCAGCAGTTACTCGTCGGGGGAAGCTTTCTTT.

This sequence joins TRBV30 and TRBJ2-7, with a tentative D call TRBD1 (5 bases). CDR1 is GTSNPN, CDR2 SVGIG, per germline (reference sequence). CDR3 length: 11 amino acids. The V gene lost 6 bases and the J gene lost 6 bases, with 12 bases spanning the gap. The CDR3 nucleotides are TGTGCCTGTTTTACAGGTATCGAGCAGTACTTC. Residues: CACFTGIEQYF.

The chain couples TRBV11-2 to TRBJ2-7; no reliable D call. This CDR3 is 14 amino acids long. V lost 2 bases to trimming and J lost 5 bases, with 13 bases between them. Germline CDR1 SGHAT, CDR2 FQNNGV. The CDR3 nucleotides read TGTGCCAGCAGCTTATATATCTACCGCGACGAGCAGTACTTC. Its translation: CASSLYIYRDEQYF.

The genes are TRBV29-1 and TRBJ2-1, with D tentatively TRBD1 (5 bases). V lost 7 bases to trimming and J lost 5 bases, with 15 bases between them. Germline-derived CDR1 and CDR2 are SQVTM and ANQGSEA. The CDR3 has 13 residues. Here the CDR3 reads CSGRQGSNNEQFF. CDR3 coding DNA: TGCAGCGGACGCCAGGGATCCAACAATGAGCAGTTCTTC.

CDR3 sequence reads: CASSQPQGAGYGYTF. DNA of the CDR3: TGTGCCAGCAGCCAACCGCAGGGCGCAGGCTATGGCTACACCTTC. The chain recombines TRBV4-2 with TRBJ1-2, with a possible D match to TRBD1 (5 bases). Looked up from germline, CDR1 is LGHNA and CDR2 is YNFKEQ. V lost 2 bases and J 4 bases, leaving 14 bases between the germline ends. CDR3 size: 15 residues.

The chain uses TRBV5-4 and TRBJ2-7; unclear D gene. CDR3 length: 13 residues. Trimming shortened V by 0 bases and J by 5 bases, and 9 bases separated the two germline ends. Germline assignment: CDR1 SGHNT and CDR2 YYREEE (reference sequence). CDR3 amino acids: CASSLAGSNEQYF. DNA for the CDR3: TGTGCCAGCAGCTTGGCAGGCAGTAACGAGCAGTACTTC.